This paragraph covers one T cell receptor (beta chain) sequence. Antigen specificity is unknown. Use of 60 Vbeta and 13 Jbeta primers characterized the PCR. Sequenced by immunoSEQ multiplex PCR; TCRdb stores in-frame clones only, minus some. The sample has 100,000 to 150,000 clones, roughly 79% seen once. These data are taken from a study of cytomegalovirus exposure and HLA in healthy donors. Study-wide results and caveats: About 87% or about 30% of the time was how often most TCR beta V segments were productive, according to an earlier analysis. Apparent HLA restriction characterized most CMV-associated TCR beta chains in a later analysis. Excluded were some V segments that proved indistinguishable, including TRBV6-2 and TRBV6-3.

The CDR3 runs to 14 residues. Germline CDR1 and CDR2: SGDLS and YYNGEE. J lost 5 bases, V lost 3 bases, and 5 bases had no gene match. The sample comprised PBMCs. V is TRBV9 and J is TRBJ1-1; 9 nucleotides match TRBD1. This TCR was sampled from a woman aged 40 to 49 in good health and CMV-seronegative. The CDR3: CASSEGQGETEAFF. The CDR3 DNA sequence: TGTGCCAGCAGCGAGGGACAGGGAGAGACTGAAGCTTTCTTT.